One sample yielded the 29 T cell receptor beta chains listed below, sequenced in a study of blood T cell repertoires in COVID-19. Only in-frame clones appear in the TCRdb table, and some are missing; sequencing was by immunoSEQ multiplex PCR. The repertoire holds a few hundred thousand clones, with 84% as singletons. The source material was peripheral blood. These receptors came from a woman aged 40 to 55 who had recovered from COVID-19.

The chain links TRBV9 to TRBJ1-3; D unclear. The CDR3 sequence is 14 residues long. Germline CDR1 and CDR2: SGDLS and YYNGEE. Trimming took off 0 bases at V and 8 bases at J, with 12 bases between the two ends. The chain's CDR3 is CASSVDLGGDTIYF. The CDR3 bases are TGTGCCAGCAGCGTAGACTTAGGCGGGGACACCATATATTTT.

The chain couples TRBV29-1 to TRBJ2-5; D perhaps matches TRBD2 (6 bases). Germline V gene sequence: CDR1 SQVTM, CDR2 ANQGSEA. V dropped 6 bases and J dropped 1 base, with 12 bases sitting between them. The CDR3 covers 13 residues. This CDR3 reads CSVRGTFQETQYF. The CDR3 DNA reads TGCAGCGTGCGAGGGACTTTCCAAGAGACCCAGTACTTC.

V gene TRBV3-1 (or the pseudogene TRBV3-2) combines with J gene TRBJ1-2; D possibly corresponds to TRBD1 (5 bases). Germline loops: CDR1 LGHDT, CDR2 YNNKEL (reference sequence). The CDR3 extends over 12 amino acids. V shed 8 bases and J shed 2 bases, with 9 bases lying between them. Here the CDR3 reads CASPGENYGYTF. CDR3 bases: TGTGCCAGCCCGGGGGAGAACTATGGCTACACCTTC.

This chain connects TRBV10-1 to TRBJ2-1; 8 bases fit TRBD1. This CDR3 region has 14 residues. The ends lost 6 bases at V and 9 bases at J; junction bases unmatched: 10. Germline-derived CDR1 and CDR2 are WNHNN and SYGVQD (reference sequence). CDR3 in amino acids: CASSRDRLSSEQFF. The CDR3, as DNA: TGCGCCAGCAGCCGGGACAGGTTATCAAGTGAGCAGTTCTTC.

In DNA, the CDR3 is TGTGCCAGCAGTCCCCCCGGGACACGCACAGATACGCAGTATTTT. Translated, it gives CASSPPGTRTDTQYF. The V call is TRBV6-5, the J call TRBJ2-3, with D possibly matching TRBD1 (6 bases). The CDR3 is 15 amino acids. Trimming removed 5 bases from V and 1 base from J, with 13 bases in between. CDR1 is MNHEY, CDR2 SVGAGI, per germline.

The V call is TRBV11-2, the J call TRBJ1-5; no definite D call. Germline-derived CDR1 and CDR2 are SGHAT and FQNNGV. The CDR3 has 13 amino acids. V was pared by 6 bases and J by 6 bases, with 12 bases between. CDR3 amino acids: CASSPSPTQPQHF. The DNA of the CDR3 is TGTGCCAGCAGTCCAAGCCCCACTCAGCCCCAGCATTTT. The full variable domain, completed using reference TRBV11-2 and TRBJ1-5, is EAGVAQSPRYKIIEKRQSVAFWCNPISGHATLYWYQQILGQGPKLLIQFQNNGVVDDSQLPKDRFSAERLKGVDSTLKIQPAKLEDSAVYLCASSPSPTQPQHFGDGTRLSIL.

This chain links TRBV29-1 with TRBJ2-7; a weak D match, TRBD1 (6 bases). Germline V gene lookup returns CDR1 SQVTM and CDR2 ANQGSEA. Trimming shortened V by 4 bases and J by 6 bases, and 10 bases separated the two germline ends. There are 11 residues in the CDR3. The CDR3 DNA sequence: TGCAGCGTTGGCACAGGGCCCGAGCAGTACTTC. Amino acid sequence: CSVGTGPEQYF.

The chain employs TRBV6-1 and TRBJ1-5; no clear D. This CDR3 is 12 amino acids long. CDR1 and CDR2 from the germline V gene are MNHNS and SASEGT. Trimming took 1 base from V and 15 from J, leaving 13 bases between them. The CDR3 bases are TGTGCCAGCAGTGAAGATGGCAGGTCTCTGCATTTT. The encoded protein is CASSEDGRSLHF.

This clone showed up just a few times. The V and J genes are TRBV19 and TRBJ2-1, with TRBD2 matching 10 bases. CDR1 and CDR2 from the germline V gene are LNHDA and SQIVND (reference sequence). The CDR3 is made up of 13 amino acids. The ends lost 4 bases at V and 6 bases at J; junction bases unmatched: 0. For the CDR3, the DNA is TGTGCCAGTAGTACTAGCGGGGGCAATGAGCAGTTCTTC. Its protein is CASSTSGGNEQFF.

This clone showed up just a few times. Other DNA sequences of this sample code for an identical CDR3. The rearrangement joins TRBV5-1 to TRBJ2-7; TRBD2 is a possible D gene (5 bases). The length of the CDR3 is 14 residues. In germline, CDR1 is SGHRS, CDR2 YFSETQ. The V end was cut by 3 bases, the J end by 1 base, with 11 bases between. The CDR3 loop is CASSSRTDSYEQYF. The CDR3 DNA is TGCGCCAGCAGCTCTCGGACTGATTCCTACGAGCAGTACTTC.

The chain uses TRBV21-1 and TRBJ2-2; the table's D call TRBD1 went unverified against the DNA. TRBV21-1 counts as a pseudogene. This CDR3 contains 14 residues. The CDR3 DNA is TGTGCCAGCAACGGGACAGGGGTCACCGGGGAGCTGTTTTTT. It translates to CASNGTGVTGELFF.

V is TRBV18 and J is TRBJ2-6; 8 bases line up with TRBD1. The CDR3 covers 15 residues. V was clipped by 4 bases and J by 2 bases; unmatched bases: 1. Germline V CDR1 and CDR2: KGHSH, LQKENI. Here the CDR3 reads CASSQTGAGANVLTF. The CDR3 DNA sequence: TGTGCCAGCTCACAGACAGGGGCTGGGGCCAACGTCCTGACTTTC.

CDR3 amino acids: CASSLGGQGVTGELFF. CDR3 nucleotides: TGTGCCAGCAGCTTAGGGGGACAGGGGGTAACCGGGGAGCTGTTTTTT. This sequence joins TRBV7-8 and TRBJ2-2, with TRBD1 matching over 11 bases. Germline values: CDR1 SGHVS, CDR2 FQNEAQ. The V and J ends lost 1 base and 5 bases, in that order; junction bases with no gene match: 3. The CDR3 runs 16 residues.

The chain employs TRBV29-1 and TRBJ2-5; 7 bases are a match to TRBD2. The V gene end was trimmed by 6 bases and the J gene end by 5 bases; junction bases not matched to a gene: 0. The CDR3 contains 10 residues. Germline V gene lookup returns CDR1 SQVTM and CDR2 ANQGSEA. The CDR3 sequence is CSVGGETQYF. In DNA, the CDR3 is TGCAGCGTCGGGGGGGAGACCCAGTACTTC.

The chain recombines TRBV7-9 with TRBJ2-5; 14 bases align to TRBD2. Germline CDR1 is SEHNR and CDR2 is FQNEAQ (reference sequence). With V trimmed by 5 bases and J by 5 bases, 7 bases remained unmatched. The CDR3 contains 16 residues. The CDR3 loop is CASSPGLAGAFETQYF. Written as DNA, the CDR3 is TGTGCCAGCAGCCCGGGACTAGCGGGGGCCTTTGAGACCCAGTACTTC.

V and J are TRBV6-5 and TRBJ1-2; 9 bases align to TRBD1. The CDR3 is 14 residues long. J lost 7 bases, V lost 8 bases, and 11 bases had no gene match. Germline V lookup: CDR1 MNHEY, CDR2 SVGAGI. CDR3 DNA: TGTGCCAGCGCGGGGACAGGGTTAAGTCGTGGCTACACCTTC. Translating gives CASAGTGLSRGYTF.

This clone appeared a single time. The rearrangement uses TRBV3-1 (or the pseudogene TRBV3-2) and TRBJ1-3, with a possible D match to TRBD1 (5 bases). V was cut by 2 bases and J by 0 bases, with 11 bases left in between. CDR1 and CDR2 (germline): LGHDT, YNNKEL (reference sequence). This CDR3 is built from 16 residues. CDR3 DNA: TGTGCCAGCAGCCAAATCCTCGGGGGCTCTGGAAACACCATATATTTT. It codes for CASSQILGGSGNTIYF.

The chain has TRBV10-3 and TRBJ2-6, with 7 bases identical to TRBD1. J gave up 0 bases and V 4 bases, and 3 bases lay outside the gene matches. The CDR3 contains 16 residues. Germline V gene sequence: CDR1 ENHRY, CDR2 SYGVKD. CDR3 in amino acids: CAISGQGPSGANVLTF. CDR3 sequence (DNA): TGTGCCATCAGTGGACAGGGCCCCTCTGGGGCCAACGTCCTGACTTTC.

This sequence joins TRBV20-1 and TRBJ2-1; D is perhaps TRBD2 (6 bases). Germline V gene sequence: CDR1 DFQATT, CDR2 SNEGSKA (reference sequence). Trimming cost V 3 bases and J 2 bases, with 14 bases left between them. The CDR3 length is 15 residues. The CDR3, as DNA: TGCAGTGCTAGTACCATAGCGGAGCCCTACAATGAGCAGTTCTTC. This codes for CSASTIAEPYNEQFF.

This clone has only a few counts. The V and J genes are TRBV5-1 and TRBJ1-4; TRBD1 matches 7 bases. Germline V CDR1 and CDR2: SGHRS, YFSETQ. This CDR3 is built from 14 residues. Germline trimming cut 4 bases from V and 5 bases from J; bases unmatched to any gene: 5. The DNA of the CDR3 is TGCGCCAGCAGCCCCGGGACAGAAAATGAAAAACTGTTTTTT. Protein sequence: CASSPGTENEKLFF.

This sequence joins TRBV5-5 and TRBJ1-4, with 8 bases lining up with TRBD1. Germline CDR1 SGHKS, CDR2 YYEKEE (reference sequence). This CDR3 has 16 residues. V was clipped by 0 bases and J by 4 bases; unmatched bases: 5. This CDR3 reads CASSLGGQGFNEKLFF. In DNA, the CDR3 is TGTGCCAGCAGCTTGGGTGGACAGGGATTTAATGAAAAACTGTTTTTT. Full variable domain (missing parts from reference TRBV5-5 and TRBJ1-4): DAGVTQSPTHLIKTRGQQVTLRCSPISGHKSVSWYQQVLGQGPQFIFQYYEKEERGRGNFPDRFSARQFPNYSSELNVNALLLGDSALYLCASSLGGQGFNEKLFFGSGTQLSVL.

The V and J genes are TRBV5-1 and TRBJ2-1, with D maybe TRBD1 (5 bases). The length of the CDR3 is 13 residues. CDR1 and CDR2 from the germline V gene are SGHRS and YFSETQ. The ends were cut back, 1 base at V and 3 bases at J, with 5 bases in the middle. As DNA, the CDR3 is TGCGCCAGCAGCTTGACAGGCTACAATGAGCAGTTCTTC. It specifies CASSLTGYNEQFF.

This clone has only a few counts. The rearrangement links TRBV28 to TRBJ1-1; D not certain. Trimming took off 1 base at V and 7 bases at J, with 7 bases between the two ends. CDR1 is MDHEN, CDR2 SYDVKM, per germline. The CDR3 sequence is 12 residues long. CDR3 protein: CASSLFGVEAFF. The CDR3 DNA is TGTGCCAGCAGTTTATTCGGGGTTGAAGCTTTCTTT.

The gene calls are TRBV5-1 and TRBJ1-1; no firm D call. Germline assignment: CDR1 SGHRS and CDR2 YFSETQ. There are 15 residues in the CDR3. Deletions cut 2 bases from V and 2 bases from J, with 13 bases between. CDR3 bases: TGCGCCAGCAGCTTCTCGTCGGGGATAAACACTGAAGCTTTCTTT. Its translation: CASSFSSGINTEAFF.

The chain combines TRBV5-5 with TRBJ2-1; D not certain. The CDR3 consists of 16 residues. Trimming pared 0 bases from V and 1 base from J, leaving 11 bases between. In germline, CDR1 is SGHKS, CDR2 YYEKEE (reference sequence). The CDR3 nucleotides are TGTGCCAGCAGCTTGGCTCCGGGTAAATCCTACAATGAGCAGTTCTTC. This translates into CASSLAPGKSYNEQFF.

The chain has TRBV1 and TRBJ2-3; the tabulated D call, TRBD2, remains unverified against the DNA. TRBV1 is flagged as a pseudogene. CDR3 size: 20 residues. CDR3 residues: CTSSQGRTSGGPREADTQYF. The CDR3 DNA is TGCACCAGCAGCCAAGGAAGGACTAGCGGGGGTCCACGTGAGGCAGATACGCAGTATTTT.

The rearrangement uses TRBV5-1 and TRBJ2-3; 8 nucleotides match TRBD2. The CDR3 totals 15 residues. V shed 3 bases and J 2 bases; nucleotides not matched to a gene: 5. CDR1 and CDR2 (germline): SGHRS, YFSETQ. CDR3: CASSYRTSLTDTQYF. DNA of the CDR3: TGCGCCAGCAGCTACCGGACTAGCCTCACAGATACGCAGTATTTT.

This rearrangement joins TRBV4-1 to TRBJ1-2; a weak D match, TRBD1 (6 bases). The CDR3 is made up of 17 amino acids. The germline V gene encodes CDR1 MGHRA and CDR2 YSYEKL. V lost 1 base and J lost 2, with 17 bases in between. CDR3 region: CASSQGGPLGVNYGYTF. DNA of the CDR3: TGCGCCAGCAGCCAAGGGGGGCCCTTGGGTGTGAACTATGGCTACACCTTC.

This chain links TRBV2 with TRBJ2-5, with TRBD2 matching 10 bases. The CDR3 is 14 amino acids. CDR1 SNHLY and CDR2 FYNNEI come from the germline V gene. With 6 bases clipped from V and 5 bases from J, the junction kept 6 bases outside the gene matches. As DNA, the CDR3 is TGTGCCAGCAGGGAACTAGCGGGGCATGAGACCCAGTACTTC. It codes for CASRELAGHETQYF.